This T cell receptor (beta chain) was observed in a study of T cell repertoires in cytomegalovirus infection. The overall study: Public TCR beta signatures provided an indication of both CMV infection and a matching HLA type. Study results and limitations: The study identified carriers of CMV plus the relevant HLA from cumulative public TCR beta family frequency. Ex vivo responses were dominated by HLA-C-restricted CMV-specific TCR beta clonotypes.

TCRdb re-called the reads with MiXCR, one entry per CDR3 protein. In the table there are about 740,000 distinct CDR3 sequences, about a third of which are singletons. Points on this clonotype: Its antigen is not identified.

The CDR3 is made up of 14 amino acids. The trim removed 4 bases at V and 8 bases at J, leaving 8 bases unmatched. The receptor's source is a human donor in good health (CMV status not recorded). Some clones in this sample may be carry-over from other donors' samples. Sequences were obtained from PBMCs. The J gene is TRBJ1-2, the V gene TRBV12-3 or TRBV12-4; 9 bases are a match to TRBD1. The CDR3 region has the DNA TGTGCCAGCAGTTCCGGGACAGGGCTGTGGGGCTACACCTTC. This translates into CASSSGTGLWGYTF.